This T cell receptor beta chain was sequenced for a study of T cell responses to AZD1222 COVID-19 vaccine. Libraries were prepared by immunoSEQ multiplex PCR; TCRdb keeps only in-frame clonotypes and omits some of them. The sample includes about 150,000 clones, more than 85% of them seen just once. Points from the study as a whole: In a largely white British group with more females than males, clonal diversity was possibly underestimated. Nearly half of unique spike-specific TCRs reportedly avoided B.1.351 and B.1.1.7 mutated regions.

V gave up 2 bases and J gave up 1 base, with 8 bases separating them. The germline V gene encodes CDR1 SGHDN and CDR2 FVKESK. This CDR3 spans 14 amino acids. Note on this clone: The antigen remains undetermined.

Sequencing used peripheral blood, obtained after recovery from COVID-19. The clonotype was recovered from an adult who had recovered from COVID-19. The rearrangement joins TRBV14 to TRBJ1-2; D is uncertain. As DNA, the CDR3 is TGTGCCAGCAGCCAAAAACAGCTTAACTATGGCTACACCTTC. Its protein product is CASSQKQLNYGYTF.